The following is a T cell receptor beta chain sequence with its context. Its antigen is as yet unknown. This record comes from a study of cytomegalovirus exposure and HLA in healthy donors. Study results and limitations: The authors confirmed in vitro that a few CMV-associated chains were specific for CMV antigens. Listed as cytomegalovirus-associated were 150 to 200 TCR beta chains.

V lost 1 base to trimming and J lost 0 bases, with 10 bases between them. The germline V gene encodes CDR1 SGDLS and CDR2 YYNGEE. CDR3 length: 15 amino acids. Every donor was a healthy person donating bone marrow. Vbeta (60) and Jbeta (13) primers were used in the PCR. Sequenced by immunoSEQ multiplex PCR; TCRdb stores in-frame clones only, minus some. The table lists 180,000 or so clones, approximately 80% of them singletons. Sequencing used PBMCs. This rearrangement joins TRBV9 to TRBJ1-2; TRBD1 might be the D (5 bases). The origin of this receptor is a girl aged 5-17 years in good health and CMV-seropositive. Here the CDR3 reads CASSVRQLPNYGYTF. In nucleotides, the CDR3 is TGTGCCAGCAGCGTACGACAGCTGCCTAACTATGGCTACACCTTC.